This T cell receptor (beta chain) derives from a study of shared clonotypes between healthy human individuals. Study conclusions and caveats: Represented genetic and exposure-history diversity was restricted by having few donors.

Sequencing used immunoSEQ multiplex PCR; TCRdb keeps in-frame clones, though not all of them. Found here are roughly 2.2 million clones, over 85% of them singletons; the top ten hold approximately 0.4%. Those who donated were healthy HIV-negative adults, with no recent acute infections or vaccinations reported. J gave up 4 bases and V 3 bases, and 5 bases lay outside the gene matches. The CDR3 extends over 15 amino acids. Germline assignment: CDR1 LNHDA and CDR2 SQIVND (reference sequence). A remark on this clone: Its antigen remains unidentified. This CDR3 is also generated by other DNA sequences in the sample.

The sequencing sample was made of naive CD4+ T cells from PBMCs. This sample's subset: CD45RA+ positively selected. The V and J genes are TRBV19 and TRBJ2-5, with 10 bases that match TRBD1. This receptor was identified in a man aged 18 to 29 in good health. Some clones in this sample may be carry-over from other donors' samples. The CDR3 DNA is TGTGCCAGTAGTATCTTGGGACAGGGGAGAGAGACCCAGTACTTC. Its translation is CASSILGQGRETQYF. Together with reference TRBV19 and TRBJ2-5, the CDR3 gives the full variable domain: DGGITQSPKYLFRKEGQNVTLSCEQNLNHDAMYWYRQDPGQGLRLIYYSQIVNDFQKGDIAEGYSVSREKKESFPLTVTSAQKNPTAFYLCASSILGQGRETQYFGPGTRLLVL.